This TCR beta chain was captured by sequencing in a study of read filtering for tumor transcriptome and immune sequencing. From approximately 400 ng of RNA, a library with molecular barcoded alpha/delta and beta/gamma adaptors was made. A single record per CDR3 protein comes from TCRdb applying MiXCR to the reads. Altogether roughly 61,000 distinct CDR3 sequences are present, 9% to 15% being singletons, with the ten largest covering under 20%. The CDR3 contains 17 residues. J gave up 0 bases and V 7 bases, and 6 bases lay outside the gene matches. The study's findings and limits: Approximately 82% of IR-seq clonotypes had one read, totaling around 3.4% of reads; RNA-seq: approximately 75% and 45%.

This clonotype occurred many times. Its target is not known. This chain connects TRBV12-3 or TRBV12-4 to TRBJ2-6; 10 nucleotides agree with TRBD1. The receptor's source is a donor aged 40 or over with multiple myeloma. The sample was a population of CD138-negative cells sorted from bone marrow. Written as DNA, the CDR3 is TGTGCCAGCACCTGGGACAGGGGATTCTCTGGGGCCAACGTCCTGACTTTC. Translation: CASTWDRGFSGANVLTF.